A single sample gave rise to the 30 T cell receptor beta chains below, sequenced in a study. A single record per CDR3 protein comes from TCRdb applying MiXCR to the RT-PCR reads. Altogether more than 550,000 distinct CDR3 sequences are present, 14% being singletons, with the ten largest covering roughly 4%. Sequencing was performed on memory CD4+ T cells from blood. All receptors derive from a female donor in good health, serving as a healthy control.

The chain recombines TRBV12-3 or TRBV12-4 with TRBJ1-2; D ambiguous. V lost 8 bases, J lost 8 bases, and 18 bases lay in between. The CDR3 contains 13 residues. The CDR3 DNA sequence: TGTGCCAGCGGAACAGCCTCCTTCGGGGGCTACACCTTC. This gives the protein CASGTASFGGYTF.

This clonotype was seen a handful of times. Here the CDR3 reads CASRTRDRVLAGYNEQFF. In nucleotides, the CDR3 is TGTGCCAGCAGGACCCGGGACAGGGTTCTCGCGGGTTACAATGAGCAGTTCTTC. The chain combines TRBV6-6 with TRBJ2-1; 9 bases align to TRBD1. The CDR3 loop spans 18 amino acids. V shed 6 bases and J 4 bases; nucleotides not matched to a gene: 16. Germline values: CDR1 MNHNY, CDR2 SVGAGI (reference sequence).

The chain recombines TRBV30 with TRBJ1-2, with D unclear. V dropped 2 bases and J dropped 1 base, with 8 bases sitting between them. Per germline, CDR1 GTSNPN and CDR2 SVGIG (reference sequence). The CDR3 runs to 13 residues. The CDR3 nucleotides are TGTGCCTGGAGTAGCCACAGTAACTATGGCTACACCTTC. It yields the protein CAWSSHSNYGYTF. The full variable domain, its missing parts supplied by reference TRBV30 and TRBJ1-2, is SQTIHQWPATLVQPVGSPLSLECTVEGTSNPNLYWYRQAAGRGLQLLFYSVGIGQISSEVPQNLSASRPQDRQFILSSKKLLLSDSGFYLCAWSSHSNYGYTFGSGTRLTVV.

This clonotype occurred many times. The V and J genes are TRBV7-9 and TRBJ2-1, with 11 bases fitting TRBD2. V lost 3 bases, J lost 9 bases, and 10 bases stayed unmatched. This CDR3 spans 16 amino acids. Germline V gene lookup returns CDR1 SEHNR and CDR2 FQNEAQ (reference sequence). The CDR3 nucleotides read TGTGCCAGCAGCTTCCTAGCGGGAGGTGCCGGGGGTGAGCAGTTCTTC. This sequence encodes CASSFLAGGAGGEQFF. Drawing the rest from reference TRBV7-9 and TRBJ2-1, the complete variable domain is DTGVSQNPRHKITKRGQNVTFRCDPISEHNRLYWYRQTLGQGPEFLTYFQNEAQLEKSRLLSDRFSAERPKGSFSTLEIQRTEQGDSAMYLCASSFLAGGAGGEQFFGPGTRLTVL.

This clonotype has more than one count but fewer than ten. The chain joins TRBV20-1 to TRBJ2-6; D is unresolved. V lost 5 bases and J lost 0, with 11 bases in between. This CDR3 has 15 residues. Germline lookup yields CDR1 DFQATT and CDR2 SNEGSKA (reference sequence). Here the CDR3 reads CSASKGHSGANVLTF. The CDR3 bases are TGCAGTGCTTCTAAGGGTCACTCTGGGGCCAACGTCCTGACTTTC.

This clonotype was seen a few times. V usage is TRBV10-3 and J usage is TRBJ2-5, with D perhaps matching TRBD1 (8 bases). V lost 8 bases to trimming and J lost 2 bases, with 18 bases between them. The CDR3 consists of 15 residues. Germline loops: CDR1 ENHRY, CDR2 SYGVKD. The CDR3 DNA reads TGTGCCATCCGGCCTCAACAGGGGGGGCAAGAGACCCAGTACTTC. Its translation: CAIRPQQGGQETQYF.

The rearrangement uses TRBV7-8 and TRBJ2-5; D possibly corresponds to TRBD2 (5 bases). Germline V gene sequence: CDR1 SGHVS, CDR2 FQNEAQ. This CDR3 contains 13 residues. The V end lost 11 bases, the J end lost 1 base, and 14 bases lay between the germline ends. The CDR3 reads CAGRAGVQETQYF. The DNA for the CDR3 is TGTGCCGGTCGGGCGGGCGTCCAAGAGACCCAGTACTTC.

The chain couples TRBV4-3 to TRBJ2-6; TRBD1 matches 7 bases. The CDR3 totals 19 residues. The V segment lost 2 bases and the J segment 0 bases; nucleotides outside the gene matches: 10. CDR1 and CDR2 (germline): LGHNA, YSLEER. The CDR3 region is CASSQHSDRVLSGANVLTF. The CDR3, as DNA: TGCGCCAGCAGCCAACACTCAGACAGGGTCCTCTCTGGGGCCAACGTCCTGACTTTC.

The genes are TRBV7-9 and TRBJ2-2; D is perhaps TRBD1 or TRBD2 (5 bases each). The CDR3 has 15 amino acids. Germline assignment: CDR1 SEHNR and CDR2 FQNEAQ (reference sequence). V lost 5 bases and J 8 bases, leaving 18 bases between the germline ends. The DNA for the CDR3 is TGTGCCAGCAGCCTCCGGGACCCCCCGGGGGGGGAGCTGTTTTTT. This sequence encodes CASSLRDPPGGELFF.

This clonotype occurred many times. The J gene is TRBJ2-5, the V gene TRBV9; D assignment may be TRBD1 or TRBD2 (6 bases each). The CDR3 loop spans 15 amino acids. Per the germline V gene, CDR1 is SGDLS and CDR2 is YYNGEE. With 4 bases removed from V and 7 bases from J, the gap between germline ends came to 20 bases. CDR3 sequence reads: CASSPGAGEVRTQYF. CDR3 bases: TGTGCCAGCAGCCCCGGTGCAGGGGAGGTCAGGACCCAGTACTTC.

This clonotype was counted ten times or more. The rearrangement joins TRBV29-1 to TRBJ2-5; D gene ambiguous. The CDR3 has 12 residues. The germline gives CDR1 SQVTM, CDR2 ANQGSEA. V lost 3 bases to trimming and J lost 2 bases, with 7 bases between them. For the CDR3, the DNA is TGCAGCGTTGACAGGAGTCAAGAGACCCAGTACTTC. Protein product: CSVDRSQETQYF.

In its sample, this clonotype was seen a few times. The chain employs TRBV5-5 and TRBJ1-1; 10 bases agree with TRBD1. The CDR3 has 16 residues. V lost 3 bases to trimming and J lost 3 bases; unmatched junction nucleotides: 8. Per the germline V gene, CDR1 is SGHKS and CDR2 is YYEKEE (reference sequence). The CDR3 spells CASSSLPGQGYTEAFF. The CDR3 nucleotides read TGTGCCAGCAGCTCTCTACCGGGACAGGGGTACACTGAAGCTTTCTTT.

This clonotype has more than one count but fewer than ten. The chain uses TRBV7-8 and TRBJ2-7; 8 bases fit TRBD1. Germline V gives CDR1 SGHVS, CDR2 FQNEAQ. Trimming took 0 bases from V and 11 from J; bases not matched to a gene: 3. The CDR3 is made up of 12 amino acids. The CDR3 region has the DNA TGTGCCAGCAGCTTAGCCGGACAGGGAGAGTACTTC. Amino acids: CASSLAGQGEYF.

Notes on this clonotype: The junction differs from germline at one of its ends, possibly a read error. The chain links TRBV27 to TRBJ1-1, with TRBD1 matching 8 bases. Germline V CDR1 and CDR2: MNHEY, SMNVEV (reference sequence). This CDR3 comprises 15 residues. CDR3 sequence reads: CTSSRQGRMNTEAFF. The CDR3 DNA reads TGCACCAGCAGCCGACAGGGGAGGATGAACACTGAAGCTTTCTTT.

There are many counts of this clonotype. The gene calls are TRBV9 and TRBJ2-1; D is unresolved. Between the trimmed V and J ends, which lost 4 bases and 4 bases, there was a span of 9 bases. CDR1 is SGDLS, CDR2 YYNGEE, per germline. The CDR3 runs 13 residues. The CDR3 DNA reads as TGTGCCAGCAGCCCGGACCCTTACAATGAGCAGTTCTTC. It encodes CASSPDPYNEQFF.

This clonotype was counted at least ten times. This chain joins TRBV20-1 and TRBJ2-3; the D is unclear. This CDR3 is built from 14 residues. V lost 6 bases, J lost 2 bases, and 15 bases lay in between. The germline V gene encodes CDR1 DFQATT and CDR2 SNEGSKA (reference sequence). This CDR3 reads CSAPVRPPTDTQYF. CDR3 in DNA: TGCAGTGCCCCGGTGCGACCCCCCACAGATACGCAGTATTTT.

This clonotype occurred a few times. V and J are TRBV6-2 or TRBV6-3 and TRBJ2-7; D is ambiguous. V lost 9 bases, J lost 0 bases, and 12 bases lay in between. Germline values: CDR1 MNHEY, CDR2 SVGEGT. The CDR3 is made up of 13 amino acids. CDR3 sequence reads: CASLRVFSYEQYF. In DNA, the CDR3 is TGTGCCAGTCTACGGGTTTTCTCCTACGAGCAGTACTTC.

The chain joins TRBV7-9 to TRBJ1-2; D is unclear. The V end lost 1 base, the J end lost 8 bases, and 11 bases lay between the germline ends. The CDR3 is made up of 13 amino acids. Germline V lookup: CDR1 SEHNR, CDR2 FQNEAQ (reference sequence). The CDR3 spells CASSLDQSQGYTF. CDR3 sequence (DNA): TGTGCCAGCAGCTTAGATCAGTCTCAGGGCTACACCTTC.

Notes on this clonotype: The limits of the CDR3 on the DNA are not certain, so only TCRdb's listed CDR3 is given. The CDR3 loop is CASSFYICSARDEIAGGREQFF. J is TRBJ2-1 and V is TRBV5-1; the D call TRBD2 from the table was never checked on the DNA. Germline CDR1 SGHRS, CDR2 YFSETQ. The CDR3 has 22 amino acids, counting both end residues.

The chain is built from TRBV12-3 or TRBV12-4 and TRBJ1-1; tentatively, D is TRBD1 (6 bases). Trimming took 5 bases from V and 6 from J, leaving 28 bases between them. The CDR3 length is 18 residues. DNA of the CDR3: TGTGCCAGCAGTGAACCCGGGACATCTACTAACAGGAGGGCTGAAGCTTTCTTT. Translation gives CASSEPGTSTNRRAEAFF.

The chain has TRBV7-9 and TRBJ2-1, with D hard to call. Germline loops: CDR1 SEHNR, CDR2 FQNEAQ (reference sequence). CDR3 length equals 11 residues. The V gene lost 5 bases and the J gene lost 13 bases, with 12 bases spanning the gap. CDR3 nucleotides: TGTGCCAGCAGCCCCCAGTGGCTCCAGTTCTTC. Translation: CASSPQWLQFF.

This clonotype was observed a few times. This chain connects TRBV4-1 to TRBJ1-6; D is perhaps TRBD1 (6 bases). CDR3 length: 15 residues. The V gene's germline CDR1 is MGHRA and CDR2 YSYEKL. The V gene lost 1 base and the J gene lost 9 bases, with 13 bases spanning the gap. CDR3 region: CASSQGQVSGSPLHF. Here the CDR3 DNA reads TGCGCCAGCAGCCAAGGACAGGTCAGCGGTTCACCCCTCCACTTT.

This chain connects TRBV6-5 to TRBJ1-1; 7 nucleotides match TRBD1. The CDR3 covers 13 residues. V shed 4 bases, J shed 11 bases, and the junction held 10 bases outside the gene matches. CDR1 is MNHEY, CDR2 SVGAGI, per germline. The CDR3 DNA follows: TGTGCCAGCAGTTCCCCGACAGGGTCGGTGGCTTTCTTT. Protein product: CASSSPTGSVAFF.

This clonotype was seen more than once but under ten times. This CDR3 reads CASRIETGSPQYF. In DNA, the CDR3 is TGTGCCAGCAGGATAGAGACAGGGAGCCCGCAGTATTTT. The chain is built from TRBV7-2 and TRBJ2-3; 7 bases match TRBD1. There are 13 residues in the CDR3. The germline V gene has CDR1 SGHTA and CDR2 FQGNSA. V lost 6 bases to trimming and J lost 10 bases; unmatched junction nucleotides: 10.

There are many counts of this clonotype. The chain is built from TRBV18 and TRBJ2-7, with D possibly being TRBD2 (5 bases). The CDR3 is 14 residues long. The V end was cut by 2 bases, the J end by 4 bases, with 12 bases between. Germline values: CDR1 KGHSH, CDR2 LQKENI. As DNA, the CDR3 is TGTGCCAGCTCACCAGAGGGTAGACCTTACGAGCAGTACTTC. Translating gives CASSPEGRPYEQYF. Using reference TRBV18 and TRBJ2-7 for the parts outside the CDR3, the full variable domain is NAGVMQNPRHLVRRRGQEARLRCSPMKGHSHVYWYRQLPEEGLKFMVYLQKENIIDESGMPKERFSAEFPKEGPSILRIQQVVRGDSAAYFCASSPEGRPYEQYFGPGTRLTVT.

V gene TRBV20-1 combines with J gene TRBJ2-7, with TRBD2 matching over 9 bases. The germline CDR1 and CDR2 sequences are DFQATT and SNEGSKA (reference sequence). V trimming: 7 bases; J trimming: 5 bases; junction bases outside the gene matches: 9. The length of the CDR3 is 13 residues. DNA of the CDR3: TGCAGTGTTACCGGGACTAGCCCCCACGAGCAGTACTTC. This codes for CSVTGTSPHEQYF.

The chain has TRBV7-8 and TRBJ2-2; D is undetermined. The CDR3 consists of 14 residues. The ends were cut back, 2 bases at V and 5 bases at J, with 9 bases in the middle. Germline V gives CDR1 SGHVS, CDR2 FQNEAQ. In nucleotides, the CDR3 is TGTGCCAGCAGCTTATTAGTGGGTACCGGGGAGCTGTTTTTT. Amino acids: CASSLLVGTGELFF.

The chain couples TRBV6-2 or TRBV6-3 to TRBJ2-1; D is unresolved. Germline CDR1 is MNHEY and CDR2 is SVGEGT. CDR3 size: 15 residues. The V end lost 5 bases, the J end lost 0 bases, and 11 bases lay between the germline ends. The CDR3, as DNA: TGTGCCAGCAGTCTTAAGACCCCCTCCTACAATGAGCAGTTCTTC. Amino acid sequence: CASSLKTPSYNEQFF.

V gene TRBV3-1 combines with J gene TRBJ1-3; the match to TRBD1 covers 7 bases. Trimming cost V 3 bases and J 5 bases; bases outside gene matches: 4. In germline, CDR1 is LGHDT, CDR2 YNNKEL (reference sequence). The length of the CDR3 is 14 residues. The CDR3 DNA follows: TGTGCCAGCAGCCAGGGACAGTTAAGAAACACCATATATTTT. It is translated as CASSQGQLRNTIYF.

This clonotype has at least ten counts. The gene calls are TRBV12-3 or TRBV12-4 and TRBJ1-5; possibly TRBD1 for D (6 bases). This CDR3 has 14 residues. Deletions cut 6 bases from V and 7 bases from J, with 16 bases between. This chain's CDR3 is CASSARQGRQPQHF. The CDR3 DNA reads TGTGCCAGCAGCGCAAGGCAGGGGCGCCAGCCCCAGCATTTT.